The following is a T cell receptor beta chain sequence with its context. Antigen specificity is unknown. Primers included in the PCR were 60 Vbeta and 13 Jbeta primers. The protocol was immunoSEQ multiplex PCR, while the TCRdb copy is restricted to in-frame clones and leaves out a portion. Seen here are approximately 72,000 clones, 50% to 80% observed once, and the top ten hold about a fifth. These data come from a study of cytomegalovirus exposure and HLA in healthy donors. The CDR3 runs 16 residues. Trimming cost V 2 bases and J 1 base, with 9 bases left between them. The germline V gene encodes CDR1 MNHEY and CDR2 SMNVEV (reference sequence). Notes on the study in general: Earlier analysis looked at TCR beta V segments, and most were productive about 90% or about 30% of the time. In a later analysis, DRB1 alleles had the most associated TCRs; HLA-C alleles the fewest. Reported findings show TCR beta sequences accurately forecast HLA-A and HLA-B alleles in most subjects. Near-uniform donor sequencing depth was presumed by presence/absence analyses.

Material for sequencing was PBMCs. The chain uses TRBV27 and TRBJ1-6, with D unclear. The clonotype originates from a man aged 40-49 years in good health and CMV-seropositive. The CDR3 protein is CASSLRGSSYNSPLHF. In DNA, the CDR3 is TGTGCCAGCAGTTTACGGGGATCATCCTATAATTCACCCCTCCACTTT.